Presented here are 17 T cell receptor beta chains from one specimen sequenced in a study of tumor-infiltrating lymphocytes in primary liver carcinoma. With a constant-region primer, TCR beta cDNA was made from approximately 500 ng of total RNA. Three nested multiplex PCR rounds of slightly modified ARM-PCR generated TCR beta libraries. Investigators reported that the first two PCR rounds, at roughly 10 cycles each, used TRBV1-TRBV30 forward primers with a C-beta reverse primer. TCRdb recomputed calls from the multiplex PCR reads with MiXCR, one row per CDR3 protein. The sample includes 99,000 or so distinct CDR3 sequences, roughly 69% seen only once; the top ten take 7.5% to 10%. Scientists recovered RNA and DNA together from approximately 20-30 mg of unsorted bulk tissue. Material: liver tumor tissue from sampling region 5. Subset in this sample: tumor region T5, tumor centre. Source of these receptors: a woman aged 55-70 years with primary liver carcinoma and hepatitis B virus infection.

The V and J genes are TRBV6-6 and TRBJ1-2; 10 nucleotides line up with TRBD1. CDR3 length: 14 amino acids. Germline V gives CDR1 MNHNY, CDR2 SVGAGI (reference sequence). As DNA, the CDR3 is TGTGCTAACAGCACCCGACAGGGGGCGCACGGCTACACCTTC. Its protein product is CANSTRQGAHGYTF.

This clonotype occurred a few times. The V call is TRBV28, the J call TRBJ2-7, with 9 bases that match TRBD1. CDR3 length equals 14 residues. From germline, CDR1 is MDHEN and CDR2 SYDVKM. V lost 5 bases to trimming and J lost 3 bases; unmatched junction nucleotides: 5. The CDR3 loop is CASSLPGQGYEQYF. The CDR3, as DNA: TGTGCCAGCAGTCTCCCGGGACAGGGCTACGAGCAGTACTTC.

Concerning this clonotype: The junction shows a germline mismatch at one end, possibly a read error. The CDR3 loop is CASITGADTQYF. Here the CDR3 DNA reads TGTGCGAGCATTACGGGGGCAGATACGCAGTATTTT. The V call is TRBV2, the J call TRBJ2-3; possibly TRBD2 for D (6 bases). The V gene's germline CDR1 is SNHLY and CDR2 FYNNEI. This CDR3 has 12 residues.

To note about this clonotype: A much larger clone is a single base away; this may be a read error. The chain combines TRBV28 with TRBJ2-5; 8 bases match TRBD1. The germline V gene has CDR1 MDHEN and CDR2 SYDVKM. This CDR3 has 16 residues. The CDR3 spells CASCLADRGVRETQYF. For the CDR3, the DNA is TGTGCCAGCTGTTTAGCAGACAGGGGAGTTCGGGAGACCCAGTACTTC.

J is TRBJ2-6 and V is TRBV29-1; D gene uncertain. Germline CDR1 is SQVTM and CDR2 is ANQGSEA. V lost 3 bases and J 4 bases, leaving 10 bases between the germline ends. The CDR3 covers 14 residues. CDR3 coding DNA: TGCAGCGTTGATCCAGGCTCAGGGGCCAACGTCCTGACTTTC. Translation gives CSVDPGSGANVLTF.

This clonotype appeared a few times. The V gene is TRBV25-1, the J gene TRBJ1-1, with a tentative D call TRBD1 (5 bases). Trimming left V 3 bases short and J 2 bases short, with 10 bases between. The CDR3 length is 14 residues. Germline V gene data show CDR1 as MGHDK and CDR2 as SYGVNS. For the CDR3, the DNA is TGTGCCAGCAGTGATAATGGGGCAAACACTGAAGCTTTCTTT. It specifies CASSDNGANTEAFF.

The chain uses TRBV11-2 and TRBJ1-2; D is possibly TRBD1 (5 bases). The CDR3 sequence is 16 residues long. Looked up from germline, CDR1 is SGHAT and CDR2 is FQNNGV. The V gene lost 9 bases and the J gene lost 6 bases, with 26 bases spanning the gap. Here the CDR3 DNA reads TGTGCCAGTAGCCTCGAGACACCGGAGGGGTTCCATGGCTACACCTTC. Its translation is CASSLETPEGFHGYTF. Looking up the rest from reference TRBV11-2 and TRBJ1-2 gives the full variable domain: EAGVAQSPRYKIIEKRQSVAFWCNPISGHATLYWYQQILGQGPKLLIQFQNNGVVDDSQLPKDRFSAERLKGVDSTLKIQPAKLEDSAVYLCASSLETPEGFHGYTFGSGTRLTVV.

The rearrangement links TRBV11-2 to TRBJ2-2; D is undetermined. The V gene's germline CDR1 is SGHAT and CDR2 FQNNGV. Trimming took 5 bases from V and 6 from J, leaving 13 bases between them. CDR3 length equals 14 residues. This CDR3 reads CASSRRKRSGELFF. CDR3 bases: TGTGCCAGCAGCAGGCGGAAGAGGTCCGGGGAGCTGTTTTTT.

Points on this clonotype: The conserved phenylalanine or tryptophan is not found at the CDR3 terminus, so this likely reflects a read error. V is TRBV28 and J is TRBJ2-2; 9 nucleotides line up with TRBD2. The CDR3 length is 18 residues. The germline CDR1 and CDR2 sequences are MDHEN and SYDVKM. The CDR3 reads CASSSRTSETENTGELFS. The CDR3 region has the DNA TGTGCCAGCAGTTCCCGGACTAGCGAAACTGAGAACACCGGAGAGCTGTTTTCT.

Of note for this clonotype: As the CDR3 is not closed by the conserved phenylalanine or tryptophan, this likely results from a read error. The V call is TRBV11-3, the J call TRBJ2-1; TRBD2 is a possible D gene (7 bases). The germline V gene has CDR1 SGHNT and CDR2 YENEEA. The CDR3 is 17 amino acids. The CDR3 protein is CARSSRGARTMGNEQFL. In DNA form, the CDR3 reads TGCGCCCGCAGCTCCCGGGGGGCGCGGACCATGGGCAATGAGCAGTTCTTA.

With regard to this clonotype: The junction departs from germline at one end; a sequencing error may be responsible. The rearrangement joins TRBV5-6 to TRBJ2-7; the match to TRBD1 covers 7 bases. Germline CDR1 and CDR2: SGHDT and YYEEEE. The CDR3 spans 14 residues. CDR3 protein: CVSRLQGVAYEQYF. The CDR3 DNA sequence: TGTGTCAGCAGATTGCAGGGGGTTGCCTACGAGCAGTACTTC.

Concerning this clonotype: This clone may be a read error of a much larger clone one base away. This chain uses TRBV4-1 with TRBJ2-6; perhaps D is TRBD1 or TRBD2 (5 bases each). Germline-derived CDR1 and CDR2 are MGHRA and YSYEKL. The length of the CDR3 is 17 residues. CDR3 in DNA: TGCGCCAGCAGCCAAGACAGGGACGGGTCTGAGGCCAACGTCCTGACTTTC. As protein: CASSQDRDGSEANVLTF.

This chain uses TRBV7-9 with TRBJ2-5; TRBD1 is a possible D gene (6 bases). The CDR3 spans 16 residues. Trimming shortened V by 3 bases and J by 9 bases, and 23 bases separated the two germline ends. Germline V lookup: CDR1 SEHNR, CDR2 FQNEAQ (reference sequence). The CDR3 region has the DNA TGTGCCAGCAGCTTCGGATTTATACAGGGTAATGAGGCCCAGTACTTC. Translating it yields CASSFGFIQGNEAQYF.

Regarding this clonotype: This may arise from a read error, as a much more abundant clone is one base away. V is TRBV6-6 and J is TRBJ2-7, with 11 bases identical to TRBD2. The CDR3 is 18 amino acids. Germline V gives CDR1 MNHNY, CDR2 SVGAGI (reference sequence). The CDR3: CANSYASGLAGTSYEQYF. In DNA, the CDR3 is TGTGCCAACAGTTATGCTTCAGGACTAGCGGGTACTTCCTACGAGCAGTACTTC.

The chain employs TRBV29-1 and TRBJ2-1; either TRBD1 or TRBD2 may fit D (5 bases each). V lost 8 bases to trimming and J lost 2 bases, with 16 bases between them. The CDR3 covers 14 residues. In germline, CDR1 is SQVTM, CDR2 ANQGSEA. CDR3 loop: CSCRTGRPYNEQFF. The DNA for the CDR3 is TGCAGCTGTAGGACGGGGCGACCCTACAATGAGCAGTTCTTC.

On this clonotype itself: Given a much more abundant clone one base away, this may be a read error. The rearrangement joins TRBV13 to TRBJ2-1, with D possibly being TRBD1 or TRBD2 (5 bases each). V lost 0 bases to trimming and J lost 6 bases, with 6 bases between them. Germline CDR1 and CDR2: PRHDT and FYEKMQ (reference sequence). The CDR3 has 13 residues. Here the CDR3 reads CASSLGGANEQFF. CDR3 DNA: TGTGCCAGCAGCTTAGGCGGGGCCAATGAGCAGTTCTTC.

For this clonotype: The final CDR3 position lacks the conserved phenylalanine or tryptophan, pointing to a likely read error. This chain connects TRBV11-3 to TRBJ2-1; D remains unclear. The CDR3 totals 17 residues. Germline assignment: CDR1 SGHNT and CDR2 YENEEA. CDR3 sequence: CASSLGSLVVYFDDQFS. In DNA form, the CDR3 reads TGTGCCAGCAGCTTAGGGTCCCTAGTGGTGTACTTCGATGATCAGTTCTCC.